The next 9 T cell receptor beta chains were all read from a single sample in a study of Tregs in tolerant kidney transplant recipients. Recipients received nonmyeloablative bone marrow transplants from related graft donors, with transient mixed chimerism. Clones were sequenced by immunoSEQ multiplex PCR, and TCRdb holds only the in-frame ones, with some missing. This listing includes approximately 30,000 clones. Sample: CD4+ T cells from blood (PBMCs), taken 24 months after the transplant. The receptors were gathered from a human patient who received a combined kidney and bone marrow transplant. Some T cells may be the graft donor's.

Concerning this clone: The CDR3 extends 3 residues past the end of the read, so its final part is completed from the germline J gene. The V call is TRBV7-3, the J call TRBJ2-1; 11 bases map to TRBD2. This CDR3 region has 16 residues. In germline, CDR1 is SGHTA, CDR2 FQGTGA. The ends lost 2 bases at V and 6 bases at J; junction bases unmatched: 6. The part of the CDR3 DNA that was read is TGTGCCAGCAGCTTAGGGAGTCTAGCGGGGGGCAATGAG. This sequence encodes CASSLGSLAGGNE. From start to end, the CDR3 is CASSLGSLAGGNEQFF.

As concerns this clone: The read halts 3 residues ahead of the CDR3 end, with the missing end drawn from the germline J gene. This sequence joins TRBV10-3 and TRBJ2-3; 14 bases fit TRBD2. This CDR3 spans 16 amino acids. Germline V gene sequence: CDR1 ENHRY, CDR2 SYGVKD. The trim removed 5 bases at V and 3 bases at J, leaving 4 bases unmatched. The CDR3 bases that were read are TGTGCCATCAGTCAAGGGACTAGCGGGAGTACAGATACG. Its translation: CAISQGTSGSTDT. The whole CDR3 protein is CAISQGTSGSTDTQYF.

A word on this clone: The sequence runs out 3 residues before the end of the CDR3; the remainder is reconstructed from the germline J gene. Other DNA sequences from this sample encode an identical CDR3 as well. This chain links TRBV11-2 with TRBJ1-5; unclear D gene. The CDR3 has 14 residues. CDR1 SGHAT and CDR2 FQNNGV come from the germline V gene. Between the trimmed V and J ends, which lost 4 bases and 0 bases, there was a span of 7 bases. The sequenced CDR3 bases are TGTGCCAGCAGCTCGTCTTATAGCAATCAGCCC. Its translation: CASSSSYSNQP. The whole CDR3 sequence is CASSSSYSNQPQHF.

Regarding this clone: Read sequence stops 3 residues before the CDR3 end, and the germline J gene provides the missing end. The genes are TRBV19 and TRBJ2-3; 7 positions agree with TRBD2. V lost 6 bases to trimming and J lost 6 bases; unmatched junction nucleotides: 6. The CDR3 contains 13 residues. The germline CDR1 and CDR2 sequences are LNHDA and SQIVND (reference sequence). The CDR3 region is CASRSLALDTQYF. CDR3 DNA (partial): TGTGCCAGTAGATCACTAGCGTTGGATACG.

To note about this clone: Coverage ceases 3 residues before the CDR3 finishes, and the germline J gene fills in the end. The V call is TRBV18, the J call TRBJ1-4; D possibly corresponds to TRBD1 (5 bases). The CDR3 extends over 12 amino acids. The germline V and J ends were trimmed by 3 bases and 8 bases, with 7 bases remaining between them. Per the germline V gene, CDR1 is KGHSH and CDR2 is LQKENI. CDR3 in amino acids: CASSPSGEKLFF. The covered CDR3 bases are TGTGCCAGCTCACCTTCAGGGGAAAAA.

CDR3 sequence: CASSMTGQETQYF. CDR3 DNA, as far as it was read: TGTGCCAGTAGTATGACTGGGCAAGAGACC. V gene TRBV19 combines with J gene TRBJ2-5, with D hard to call. The CDR3 end lies 3 residues beyond the end of the read and is filled in from the germline J gene. Trimming stripped 3 bases from V and 2 bases from J, with 7 bases between. The CDR3 is 13 residues long. CDR1 is LNHDA and CDR2 is SQIVND in the germline V gene (reference sequence).

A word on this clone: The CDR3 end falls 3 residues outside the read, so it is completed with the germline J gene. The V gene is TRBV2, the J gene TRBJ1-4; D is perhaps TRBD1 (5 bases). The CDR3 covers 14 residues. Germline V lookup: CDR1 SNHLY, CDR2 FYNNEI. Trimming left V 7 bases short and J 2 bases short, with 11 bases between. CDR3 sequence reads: CASIPGLTNEKLFF. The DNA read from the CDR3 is TGTGCCAGCATTCCGGGACTGACTAATGAAAAA.

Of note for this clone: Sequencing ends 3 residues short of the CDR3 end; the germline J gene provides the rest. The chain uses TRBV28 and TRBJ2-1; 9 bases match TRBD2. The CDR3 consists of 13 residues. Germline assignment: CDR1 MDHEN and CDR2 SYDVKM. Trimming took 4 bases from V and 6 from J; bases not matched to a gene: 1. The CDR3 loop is CASSSSGTNEQFF. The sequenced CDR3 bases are TGTGCCAGCAGTTCTAGCGGGACCAATGAG.

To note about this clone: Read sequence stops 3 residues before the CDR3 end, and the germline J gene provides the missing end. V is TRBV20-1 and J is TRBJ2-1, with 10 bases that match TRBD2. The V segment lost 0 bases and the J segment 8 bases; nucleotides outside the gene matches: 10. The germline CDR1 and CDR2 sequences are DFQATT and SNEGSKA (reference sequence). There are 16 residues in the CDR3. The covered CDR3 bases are TGCAGTGCTAGAGATTCCAGCGGGAGGGCCTTGGATGAG. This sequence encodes CSARDSSGRALDE. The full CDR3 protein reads CSARDSSGRALDEQFF.